The 30 T cell receptor beta chains below were found in one sample sequenced in a study of glioma-infiltrating T cells. The iRepertoire nested amplicon-rescue multiplex PCR amplified TCR alpha and beta CDR3s from RNA. From the multiplex PCR reads, TCRdb called clonotypes with MiXCR, one entry per CDR3 protein. The sample consists of approximately 100,000 distinct CDR3 sequences, approximately 28% of them appearing once. The sequenced sample was glioma tissue, nonneoplastic brain tissue, or PBMCs (not recorded which). These receptors all stem from a human donor with low-grade glioma or glioblastoma, undergoing nonglioma brain surgery, or in good health (not recorded which).

This clonotype was detected many times. This chain links TRBV27 with TRBJ1-2; D is uncertain. The V gene's germline CDR1 is MNHEY and CDR2 SMNVEV (reference sequence). With 2 bases removed from V and 6 bases from J, the gap between germline ends came to 10 bases. The CDR3 length is 13 residues. Written as DNA, the CDR3 is TGTGCCAGCAGTTTACGTGGGAGGGATGGCTACACCTTC. Translating it yields CASSLRGRDGYTF.

This clonotype was recorded many times. The chain joins TRBV20-1 to TRBJ2-5, with D possibly being TRBD1 or TRBD2 (5 bases each). Germline V gene data show CDR1 as DFQATT and CDR2 as SNEGSKA (reference sequence). Trimming removed 2 bases from V and 1 base from J, with 17 bases in between. The CDR3 is made up of 16 amino acids. The CDR3 nucleotides read TGCAGTGCTAGATCACCTCAGTCCGGGGCCCAAGAGACCCAGTACTTC. This translates into CSARSPQSGAQETQYF.

V gene TRBV11-2 combines with J gene TRBJ1-5; D is unresolved. V was shortened by 11 bases and J by 3 bases, with 17 bases between the two germline ends. CDR3 length equals 14 residues. Per the germline V gene, CDR1 is SGHAT and CDR2 is FQNNGV. The CDR3 region is CASSPGPVNQPQHF. Here the CDR3 DNA reads TGTGCCTCCTCGCCAGGCCCCGTCAATCAGCCCCAGCATTTT.

The chain carries TRBV19 and TRBJ1-3, with a weak D call TRBD1 (6 bases). CDR1 and CDR2 (germline): LNHDA, SQIVND (reference sequence). This CDR3 is built from 18 residues. V was cut by 6 bases and J by 1 base, with 22 bases left in between. Here the CDR3 DNA reads TGTGCCAGTAGCGAAGATTTCGAAGACAGGATTTCTGGAAACACCATATATTTT. Protein sequence: CASSEDFEDRISGNTIYF. Full variable domain (remainder filled in from reference TRBV19 and TRBJ1-3): DGGITQSPKYLFRKEGQNVTLSCEQNLNHDAMYWYRQDPGQGLRLIYYSQIVNDFQKGDIAEGYSVSREKKESFPLTVTSAQKNPTAFYLCASSEDFEDRISGNTIYFGEGSWLTVV.

The chain combines TRBV5-1 with TRBJ2-1, with 7 positions matching TRBD2. The CDR3 runs to 15 residues. In germline, CDR1 is SGHRS, CDR2 YFSETQ. Trimming cost V 7 bases and J 2 bases; bases outside gene matches: 9. The CDR3 DNA is TGCGCCAGCGGGATCGGGGGGAGGACCTACAATGAGCAGTTCTTC. Protein product: CASGIGGRTYNEQFF.

The chain employs TRBV4-2 and TRBJ2-7; tentatively, D is TRBD2 (5 bases). Trimming removed 3 bases from V and 2 bases from J, with 8 bases in between. Germline CDR1 reads LGHNA; CDR2 reads YNFKEQ. CDR3 length: 13 amino acids. CDR3 in amino acids: CASSQREAYEQYF. For the CDR3, the DNA is TGTGCCAGCAGCCAGAGGGAAGCCTACGAGCAGTACTTC.

Regarding this clonotype: This clone may be a read error of a much larger clone one base away. The chain has TRBV6-1 and TRBJ1-6; D is unclear. Germline CDR1 and CDR2: MNHNS and SASEGT. Trimming took off 2 bases at V and 11 bases at J, with 10 bases between the two ends. The CDR3 is made up of 13 amino acids. CDR3: CASSERIKTPLHF. The CDR3, as DNA: TGTGCCAGCAGTGAAAGAATTAAGACACCCCTCCACTTT.

This clonotype was counted only a few times. The chain uses TRBV3-1 and TRBJ2-3; D is unresolved. This CDR3 spans 16 amino acids. V was cut by 2 bases and J by 2 bases, with 14 bases left in between. Germline V gene data show CDR1 as LGHDT and CDR2 as YNNKEL (reference sequence). The CDR3 loop reads CASSQQALTFTDTQYF. The CDR3 DNA sequence: TGTGCCAGCAGCCAACAGGCTCTTACCTTCACAGATACGCAGTATTTT.

This clonotype occurred once. Just one base apart from a much larger clone, this may be a read error. The chain links TRBV2 to TRBJ1-1, with 7 bases matching TRBD1. The CDR3 covers 17 residues. Germline CDR1 and CDR2: SNHLY and FYNNEI. V dropped 2 bases and J dropped 1; count of bases not matched to a gene: 10. The CDR3: CASSESFGNRGNTEAFF. The CDR3 region has the DNA TGTGCCAGCAGTGAATCATTTGGGAACAGGGGGAACACTGAAGCTTTCTTT.

The sample holds many counts of this clonotype. This rearrangement joins TRBV6-1 to TRBJ2-1; 11 nucleotides agree with TRBD2. This CDR3 region has 16 residues. V lost 6 bases and J lost 0; bases outside the gene matches: 4. CDR1 MNHNS and CDR2 SASEGT come from the germline V gene. The chain's CDR3 is CASSPSGGSSYNEQFF. The CDR3, as DNA: TGTGCCAGCAGCCCTAGCGGGGGGAGCTCCTACAATGAGCAGTTCTTC.

This clonotype came up a few times. V and J are TRBV12-3 or TRBV12-4 and TRBJ1-5, with TRBD1 matching 7 bases. This CDR3 contains 15 residues. The trim removed 7 bases at V and 7 bases at J, leaving 13 bases unmatched. The CDR3 nucleotides read TGTGCCAGCACCCCAGGAGGGACAGTTAAGCAGCCCCAGCATTTT. This encodes CASTPGGTVKQPQHF.

This clonotype was observed many times. The chain combines TRBV6-1 with TRBJ2-3, with D uncertain. Germline CDR1 and CDR2: MNHNS and SASEGT. This CDR3 comprises 13 residues. With 6 bases removed from V and 6 bases from J, the gap between germline ends came to 13 bases. This CDR3 is CASRLPSSDTQYF. CDR3 DNA: TGTGCCAGCAGACTACCATCGTCGGATACGCAGTATTTT.

This clonotype showed up just once. Given a much more abundant clone one base away, this may be a read error. This chain connects TRBV2 to TRBJ1-2, with D possibly being TRBD1 (6 bases). With 4 bases removed from V and 8 bases from J, the gap between germline ends came to 11 bases. CDR3 size: 12 residues. Germline values: CDR1 SNHLY, CDR2 FYNNEI. The CDR3 DNA reads as TGTGCCAGCAGTGGGAAAGGGGGGGGCTACACCTTC. Translating gives CASSGKGGGYTF.

This clonotype was detected ten times or more. The DNA for the CDR3 is TGTGCCAGCAGCCAAGATCTAGCGGTTCAAGAGACCCAGTACTTC. Its protein is CASSQDLAVQETQYF. The chain joins TRBV4-2 to TRBJ2-5, with 7 bases identical to TRBD2. The CDR3 sequence is 15 residues long. CDR1 and CDR2 from the germline V gene are LGHNA and YNFKEQ. V gave up 0 bases and J gave up 2 bases; unmatched junction bases: 3.

J is TRBJ2-3 and V is TRBV19, with a tentative D call TRBD1 (5 bases). V gave up 5 bases and J gave up 2 bases, with 20 bases separating them. This CDR3 has 17 amino acids. Per the germline V gene, CDR1 is LNHDA and CDR2 is SQIVND (reference sequence). The CDR3 loop reads CASSSDDSRLYTDTQYF. The CDR3 bases are TGTGCCAGTAGTTCTGACGACAGCCGATTATACACAGATACGCAGTATTTT.

This clonotype was seen at least ten times. The rearrangement joins TRBV18 to TRBJ1-1; D is uncertain. This CDR3 region has 14 residues. V lost 4 bases and J 1 base, leaving 10 bases between the germline ends. CDR1 KGHSH and CDR2 LQKENI come from the germline V gene. This CDR3 is CASSQASGNTEAFF. The DNA of the CDR3 is TGTGCCAGCTCACAAGCCTCTGGGAACACTGAAGCTTTCTTT. The entire variable domain, with the rest obtained from reference TRBV18 and TRBJ1-1, is as follows: NAGVMQNPRHLVRRRGQEARLRCSPMKGHSHVYWYRQLPEEGLKFMVYLQKENIIDESGMPKERFSAEFPKEGPSILRIQQVVRGDSAAYFCASSQASGNTEAFFGQGTRLTVV.

As to this clonotype: At one boundary the junction diverges from the germline segment, which might be a read error. The chain joins TRBV6-5 to TRBJ2-3, with D possibly matching TRBD2 (6 bases). Germline CDR1 and CDR2: MNHEY and SVGAGI. The CDR3 loop spans 16 amino acids. This CDR3 is CASSSGRGLSTYTQYF. CDR3 in DNA: TGTGCAAGCAGTTCAGGAAGGGGACTTAGTACATATACGCAGTATTTT.

In its sample, this clonotype was seen many times. This chain uses TRBV6-1 with TRBJ1-6, with D unresolved. The CDR3 consists of 17 residues. Germline loops: CDR1 MNHNS, CDR2 SASEGT. The V and J ends lost 4 bases and 2 bases respectively, with 15 bases between them. The CDR3 nucleotides are TGTGCCAGCAGTGTCATTCCGCCCGGCCCCTATAATTCACCCCTCCACTTT. It codes for CASSVIPPGPYNSPLHF.

This chain joins TRBV3-1 and TRBJ1-3; possible D gene TRBD1, 6 bases. The CDR3 loop spans 15 amino acids. Trimming removed 4 bases from V and 2 bases from J, with 12 bases in between. Germline-derived CDR1 and CDR2 are LGHDT and YNNKEL (reference sequence). The CDR3 nucleotides read TGTGCCAGCAGCCTGATGGGGGGCGCTGGAAACACCATATATTTT. This translates into CASSLMGGAGNTIYF.

This clonotype has a count of ten or more. This chain joins TRBV6-1 and TRBJ2-7; D remains ambiguous. The CDR3 extends over 11 amino acids. The germline V and J ends were trimmed by 5 bases and 6 bases, with 8 bases remaining between them. Germline V lookup: CDR1 MNHNS, CDR2 SASEGT. CDR3: CASSYSTEQYF. The DNA of the CDR3 is TGTGCCAGCAGTTATTCCACCGAGCAGTACTTC.

The chain links TRBV12-3 or TRBV12-4 to TRBJ1-2, with a weak D call TRBD1 (5 bases). The CDR3 totals 12 residues. V lost 3 bases and J lost 8, with 10 bases in between. CDR3: CASSFSGTGYTF. The CDR3 DNA reads TGTGCCAGCAGTTTTTCAGGGACCGGCTACACCTTC.

Comment on this clonotype: This CDR3 is missing its conserved last phenylalanine or tryptophan, likely due to a read error. This chain links TRBV19 with TRBJ2-7, with 9 bases that match TRBD1. Germline loops: CDR1 LNHDA, CDR2 SQIVND (reference sequence). CDR3 length: 16 residues. J was trimmed by 1 base and V by 2 bases; bases with no gene match: 6. The CDR3 region has the DNA TGTGCCAGTAGTATAAAGGGACAGGGCCCATCCTACGAGCAGTACCTC. It encodes CASSIKGQGPSYEQYL.

This chain connects TRBV6-6 to TRBJ2-3; D unclear. The CDR3 contains 12 residues. Trimming shortened V by 2 bases and J by 5 bases, and 5 bases separated the two germline ends. Germline CDR1 and CDR2: MNHNY and SVGAGI (reference sequence). The CDR3: CASSYGRDTQYF. The CDR3 DNA follows: TGTGCCAGCAGTTACGGTAGAGATACGCAGTATTTT.

This clonotype was observed at least ten times. The chain links TRBV6-1 to TRBJ1-5; no clear D. CDR3 size: 13 residues. CDR1 and CDR2 (germline): MNHNS, SASEGT. Trimming shortened V by 6 bases and J by 4 bases, and 10 bases separated the two germline ends. CDR3 nucleotides: TGTGCCAGCAGACCCTACCTGAATCAGCCCCAGCATTTT. Amino acids: CASRPYLNQPQHF.

This clonotype was seen a few times. The gene calls are TRBV9 and TRBJ2-7; 8 nucleotides match TRBD2. This CDR3 comprises 15 residues. Germline assignment: CDR1 SGDLS and CDR2 YYNGEE. V was clipped by 4 bases and J by 3 bases; unmatched bases: 9. In DNA form, the CDR3 reads TGTGCCAGCAGCCTACGAGCGGGGGAGTTCTACGAGCAGTACTTC. Residues: CASSLRAGEFYEQYF.

V and J are TRBV19 and TRBJ1-6, with a weak D call TRBD1 (6 bases). This CDR3 spans 14 amino acids. Germline CDR1 and CDR2: LNHDA and SQIVND (reference sequence). V was shortened by 4 bases and J by 10 bases, with 14 bases between the two germline ends. The CDR3 bases are TGTGCCAGTAGTAAATGGGACACGAACTCACCCCTCCACTTT. Translating gives CASSKWDTNSPLHF.

To note about this clonotype: This may stem from a read error, because a much larger clone lies one nucleotide away. The conserved phenylalanine or tryptophan normally closing the CDR3 is absent here, so this likely arose from a read error. This chain uses TRBV7-2 with TRBJ2-3; no firm D call. The CDR3 covers 13 residues. Per germline, CDR1 SGHTA and CDR2 FQGNSA. V dropped 3 bases and J dropped 0 bases, with 4 bases sitting between them. CDR3 nucleotides: TGTGCCAGCAGCTTCCCCAGCACAGATACGCAGTATTAT. It translates to CASSFPSTDTQYY.

This clonotype was seen ten or more times. The V gene is TRBV7-6, the J gene TRBJ2-7; D possibly corresponds to TRBD1 (6 bases). The CDR3 is 15 residues long. The ends were cut back, 4 bases at V and 2 bases at J, with 15 bases in the middle. Per the germline V gene, CDR1 is SGHVS and CDR2 is FNYEAQ. The DNA of the CDR3 is TGTGCCAGCAGCTACGACCGGGACAAGACCTACGAGCAGTACTTC. Protein sequence: CASSYDRDKTYEQYF.

To note about this clonotype: A read error is possible here, since a much larger clone lies one base away. The chain couples TRBV20-1 to TRBJ1-6; D unclear. Germline V CDR1 and CDR2: DFQATT, SNEGSKA (reference sequence). This CDR3 has 12 amino acids. The CDR3 coding sequence is TGCAGTGCAAAGTCCTATAATTCACACCTCCACTTT. This translates into CSAKSYNSHLHF.

In this sample, this clonotype turned up a few times. This chain joins TRBV9 and TRBJ2-3, with D unclear. The CDR3 totals 16 residues. Germline CDR1 is SGDLS and CDR2 is YYNGEE. Trimming cost V 3 bases and J 2 bases, with 16 bases left between them. In DNA, the CDR3 is TGTGCCAGCAGCGCCAGTAGTCGGTGGGACACAGATACGCAGTATTTT. Protein sequence: CASSASSRWDTDTQYF.